This T cell receptor beta chain was observed in a study of response to subunit inactivated influenza vaccine. TCRdb redid the calling of the RT-PCR reads with MiXCR, one entry per CDR3 protein. The repertoire holds about 500,000 distinct CDR3 sequences, with less than 7.5% as singletons. This clonotype was observed a few times. Its specificity is not known. Study-level findings and limits: Authors suggested each seasonal flu vaccination may recruit only limited numbers of new T cells.

The V end was cut by 8 bases, the J end by 0 bases, with 20 bases between. The CDR3 is made up of 18 amino acids. CDR1 is MDHEN, CDR2 SYDVKM, per germline. The chain employs TRBV28 and TRBJ1-6; D might be TRBD1 (6 bases). The sample here was PBMCs from blood, taken roughly 24 months after vaccination. The clonotype was recovered from a man aged 50 to 75 who received an inactivated influenza vaccine. As DNA, the CDR3 is TGTGCCAGCGGGATGGGACAAGCGGACAGCTCCTATAATTCACCCCTCCACTTT. Protein product: CASGMGQADSSYNSPLHF.